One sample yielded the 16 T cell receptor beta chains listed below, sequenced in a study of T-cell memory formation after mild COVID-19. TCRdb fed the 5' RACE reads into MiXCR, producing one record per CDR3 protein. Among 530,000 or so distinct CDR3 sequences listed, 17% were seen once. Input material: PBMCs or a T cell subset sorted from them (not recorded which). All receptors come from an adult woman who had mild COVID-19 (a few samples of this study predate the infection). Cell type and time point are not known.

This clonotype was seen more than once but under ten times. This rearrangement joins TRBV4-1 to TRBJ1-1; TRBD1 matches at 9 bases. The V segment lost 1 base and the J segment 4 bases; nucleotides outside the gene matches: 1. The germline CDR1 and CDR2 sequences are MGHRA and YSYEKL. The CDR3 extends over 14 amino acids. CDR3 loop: CASSQGQGVTEAFF. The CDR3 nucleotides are TGCGCCAGCAGCCAAGGACAGGGGGTCACTGAAGCTTTCTTT.

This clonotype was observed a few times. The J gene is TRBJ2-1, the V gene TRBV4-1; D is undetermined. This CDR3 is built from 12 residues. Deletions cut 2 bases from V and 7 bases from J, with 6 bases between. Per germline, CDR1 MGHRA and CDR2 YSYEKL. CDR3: CASSQMGNEQFF. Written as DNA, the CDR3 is TGCGCCAGCAGCCAAATGGGGAATGAGCAGTTCTTC.

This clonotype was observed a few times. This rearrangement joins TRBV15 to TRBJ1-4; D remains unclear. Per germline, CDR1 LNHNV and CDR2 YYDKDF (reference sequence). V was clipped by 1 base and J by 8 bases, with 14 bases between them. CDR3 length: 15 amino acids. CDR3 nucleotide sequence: TGTGCCACCAGCAGAGTCGGAGGGTCGAGGGAAAAACTGTTTTTT. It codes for CATSRVGGSREKLFF.

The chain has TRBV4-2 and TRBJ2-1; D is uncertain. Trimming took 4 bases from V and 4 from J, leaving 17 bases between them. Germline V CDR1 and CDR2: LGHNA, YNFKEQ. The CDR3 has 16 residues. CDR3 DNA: TGTGCCAGCAGCCGCAAGACCCCTACGCAGTACAATGAGCAGTTCTTC. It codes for CASSRKTPTQYNEQFF.

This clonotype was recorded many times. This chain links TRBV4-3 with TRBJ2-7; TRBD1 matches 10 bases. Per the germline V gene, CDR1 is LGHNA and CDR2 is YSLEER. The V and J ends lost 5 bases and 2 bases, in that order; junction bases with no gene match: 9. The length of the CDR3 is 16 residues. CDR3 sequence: CASSYSGTGETYEQYF. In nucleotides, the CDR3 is TGCGCCAGCAGCTATTCCGGGACAGGGGAAACCTACGAGCAGTACTTC.

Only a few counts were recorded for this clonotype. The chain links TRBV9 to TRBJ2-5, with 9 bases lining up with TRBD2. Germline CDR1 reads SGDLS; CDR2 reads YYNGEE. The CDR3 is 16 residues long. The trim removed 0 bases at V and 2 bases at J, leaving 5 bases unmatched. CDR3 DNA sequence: TGTGCCAGCAGCGTAGGCTACCTAGCGGGGCAAGAGACCCAGTACTTC. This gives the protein CASSVGYLAGQETQYF.

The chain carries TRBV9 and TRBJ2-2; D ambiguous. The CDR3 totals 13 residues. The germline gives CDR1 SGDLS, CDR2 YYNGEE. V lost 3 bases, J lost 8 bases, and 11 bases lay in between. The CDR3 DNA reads TGTGCCAGCAGCGCCTTCTCCACGGGGGAGCTGTTTTTT. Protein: CASSAFSTGELFF. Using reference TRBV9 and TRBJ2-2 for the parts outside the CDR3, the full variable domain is DSGVTQTPKHLITATGQRVTLRCSPRSGDLSVYWYQQSLDQGLQFLIQYYNGEERAKGNILERFSAQQFPDLHSELNLSSLELGDSALYFCASSAFSTGELFFGEGSRLTVL.

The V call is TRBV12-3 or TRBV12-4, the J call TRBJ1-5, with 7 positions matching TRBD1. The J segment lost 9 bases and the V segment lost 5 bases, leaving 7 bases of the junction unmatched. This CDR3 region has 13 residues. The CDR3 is CASSRTGDAPQHF. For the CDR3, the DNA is TGTGCCAGCAGTCGGACAGGCGACGCGCCCCAGCATTTT.

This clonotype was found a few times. CDR3: CASSERSTGNIQYF. Here the CDR3 DNA reads TGTGCCAGCAGTGAACGATCGACTGGGAACATTCAGTACTTC. This chain connects TRBV25-1 to TRBJ2-4, with D uncertain. This CDR3 contains 14 residues. CDR1 is MGHDK, CDR2 SYGVNS, per germline. Trimming took off 2 bases at V and 7 bases at J, with 12 bases between the two ends.

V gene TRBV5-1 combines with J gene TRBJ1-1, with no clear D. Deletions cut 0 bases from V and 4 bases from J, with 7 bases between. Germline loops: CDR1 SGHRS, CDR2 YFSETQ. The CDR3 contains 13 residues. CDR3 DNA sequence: TGCGCCAGCAGCTTGGACCAAGGCACTGAAGCTTTCTTT. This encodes CASSLDQGTEAFF.

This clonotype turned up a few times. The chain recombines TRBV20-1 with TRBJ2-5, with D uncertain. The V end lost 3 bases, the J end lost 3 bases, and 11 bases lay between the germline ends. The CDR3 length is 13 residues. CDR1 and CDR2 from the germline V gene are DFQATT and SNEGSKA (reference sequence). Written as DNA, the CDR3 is TGCAGTGCTAGGCTGACAACGGAAGAGACCCAGTACTTC. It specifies CSARLTTEETQYF.

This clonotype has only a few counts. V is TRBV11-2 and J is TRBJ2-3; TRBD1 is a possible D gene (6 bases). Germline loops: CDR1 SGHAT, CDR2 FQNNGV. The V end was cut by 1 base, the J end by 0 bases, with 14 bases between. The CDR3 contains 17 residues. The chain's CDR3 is CASSLGYRELSTDTQYF. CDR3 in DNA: TGTGCCAGCAGCTTAGGATACAGGGAATTGAGCACAGATACGCAGTATTTT. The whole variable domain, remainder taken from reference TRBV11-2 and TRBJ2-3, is EAGVAQSPRYKIIEKRQSVAFWCNPISGHATLYWYQQILGQGPKLLIQFQNNGVVDDSQLPKDRFSAERLKGVDSTLKIQPAKLEDSAVYLCASSLGYRELSTDTQYFGPGTRLTVL.

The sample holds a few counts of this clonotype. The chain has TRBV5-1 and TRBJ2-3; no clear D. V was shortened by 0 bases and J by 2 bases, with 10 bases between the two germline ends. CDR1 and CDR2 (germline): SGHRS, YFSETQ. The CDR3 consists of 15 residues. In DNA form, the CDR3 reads TGCGCCAGCAGCTTGGGATCGGACGCCACAGATACGCAGTATTTT. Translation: CASSLGSDATDTQYF.

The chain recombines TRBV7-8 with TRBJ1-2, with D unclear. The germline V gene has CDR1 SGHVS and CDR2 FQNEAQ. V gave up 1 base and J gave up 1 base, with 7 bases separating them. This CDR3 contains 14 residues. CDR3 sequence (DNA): TGTGCCAGCAGCTTAGAACACCTTAACTATGGCTACACCTTC. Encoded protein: CASSLEHLNYGYTF.

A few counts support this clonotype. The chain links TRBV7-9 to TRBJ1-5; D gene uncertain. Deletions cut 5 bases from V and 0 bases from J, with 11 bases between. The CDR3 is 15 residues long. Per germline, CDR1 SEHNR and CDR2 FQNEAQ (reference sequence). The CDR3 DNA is TGTGCCAGCAGCCCACTCGAAGATAGCAATCAGCCCCAGCATTTT. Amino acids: CASSPLEDSNQPQHF.

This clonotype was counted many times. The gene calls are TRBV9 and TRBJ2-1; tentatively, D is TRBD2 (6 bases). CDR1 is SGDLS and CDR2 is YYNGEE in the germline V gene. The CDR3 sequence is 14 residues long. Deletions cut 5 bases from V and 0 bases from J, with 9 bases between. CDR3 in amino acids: CASSVGGSYNEQFF. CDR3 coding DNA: TGTGCCAGCAGTGTCGGGGGCTCCTACAATGAGCAGTTCTTC. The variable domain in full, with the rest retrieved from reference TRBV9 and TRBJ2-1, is DSGVTQTPKHLITATGQRVTLRCSPRSGDLSVYWYQQSLDQGLQFLIQYYNGEERAKGNILERFSAQQFPDLHSELNLSSLELGDSALYFCASSVGGSYNEQFFGPGTRLTVL.